This TCR beta chain was identified during a study of cytomegalovirus exposure and HLA in healthy donors. Trimming removed 5 bases at V and 5 bases at J, with 15 bases between. The germline V gene has CDR1 LNHDA and CDR2 SQIVND (reference sequence). The CDR3 totals 14 residues. PCR involved 60 Vbeta and 13 Jbeta primers. Here immunoSEQ multiplex PCR was the method, and the copy in TCRdb shows in-frame clones only, minus some. The sample includes under 200,000 clones, about 85% of them seen just once. Note on this clone: Its specificity is unknown.

Broader study findings: When a later analysis compared HLA-associated TCR beta chains with equally common others, the HLA-associated chains turned out to be more clonally expanded and to have lower generation probabilities.

Sequencing used PBMCs. The chain links TRBV19 to TRBJ1-1, with a possible D match to TRBD1 (6 bases). The TCR was taken from a man aged 18 to 30 in good health and CMV-seronegative. The CDR3 nucleotides read TGTGCCAGTAGTCCATGGACAGCCCTAACTGAAGCTTTCTTT. It yields the protein CASSPWTALTEAFF.